This T cell receptor beta chain was recovered during a study of cytomegalovirus exposure and HLA in healthy donors. This PCR relied on a set of 60 Vbeta primers and 13 Jbeta primers. Assay: immunoSEQ multiplex PCR; the TCRdb copy retains only in-frame clones and omits some. In the table there are approximately 150,000 clones, around four fifths of which are singletons. CDR1 is GTSNPN and CDR2 is SVGIG in the germline V gene (reference sequence). V was cut by 3 bases and J by 0 bases, with 11 bases left in between. The CDR3 has 14 residues. The sample comprised PBMCs. This clonotype was obtained from a girl aged 5-17 years in good health and CMV-seropositive. The chain links TRBV30 to TRBJ1-2; a weak D match, TRBD1 (6 bases). The CDR3: CAWREQGPNYGYTF. Written as DNA, the CDR3 is TGTGCCTGGAGAGAACAGGGACCTAACTATGGCTACACCTTC.